The T cell receptor beta chain described here comes from a study of shared clonotypes between healthy human individuals. Assay runs were performed at deep level. For each subset, genomic DNA was distributed in equal portions over several immunoSEQ plates. Sequenced by immunoSEQ multiplex PCR; TCRdb stores in-frame clones only, minus some. Of approximately 510,000 clones listed, approximately 79% are singletons. V was clipped by 0 bases and J by 1 base; unmatched bases: 5. Germline values: CDR1 SGHRS, CDR2 YFSETQ. CDR3 size: 16 residues. The gene calls are TRBV5-1 and TRBJ2-5, with TRBD2 matching over 8 bases. This sequence was found in a woman between 40 and 55 years old in good health. Some clones in this sample may be carry-over from other donors' samples. The sequencing input was PBMCs. This chain's CDR3 is CASSLEGREGQETQYF. CDR3 in DNA: TGCGCCAGCAGCTTGGAGGGTCGGGAGGGCCAAGAGACCCAGTACTTC.